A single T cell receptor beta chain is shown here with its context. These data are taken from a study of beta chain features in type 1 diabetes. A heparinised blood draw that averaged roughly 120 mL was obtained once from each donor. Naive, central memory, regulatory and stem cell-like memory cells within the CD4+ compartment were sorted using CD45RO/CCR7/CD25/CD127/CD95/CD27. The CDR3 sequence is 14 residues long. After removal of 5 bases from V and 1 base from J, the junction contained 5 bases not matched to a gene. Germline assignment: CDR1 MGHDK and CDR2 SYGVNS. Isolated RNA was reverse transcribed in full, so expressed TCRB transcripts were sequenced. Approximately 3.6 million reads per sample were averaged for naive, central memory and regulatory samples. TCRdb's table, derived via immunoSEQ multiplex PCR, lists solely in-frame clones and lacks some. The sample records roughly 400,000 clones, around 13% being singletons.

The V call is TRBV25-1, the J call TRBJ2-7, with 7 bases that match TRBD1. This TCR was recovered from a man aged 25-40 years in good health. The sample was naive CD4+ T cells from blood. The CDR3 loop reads CASSPRTGSYEQYF. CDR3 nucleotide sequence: TGTGCCAGCAGTCCCAGGACAGGATCCTACGAGCAGTACTTC.